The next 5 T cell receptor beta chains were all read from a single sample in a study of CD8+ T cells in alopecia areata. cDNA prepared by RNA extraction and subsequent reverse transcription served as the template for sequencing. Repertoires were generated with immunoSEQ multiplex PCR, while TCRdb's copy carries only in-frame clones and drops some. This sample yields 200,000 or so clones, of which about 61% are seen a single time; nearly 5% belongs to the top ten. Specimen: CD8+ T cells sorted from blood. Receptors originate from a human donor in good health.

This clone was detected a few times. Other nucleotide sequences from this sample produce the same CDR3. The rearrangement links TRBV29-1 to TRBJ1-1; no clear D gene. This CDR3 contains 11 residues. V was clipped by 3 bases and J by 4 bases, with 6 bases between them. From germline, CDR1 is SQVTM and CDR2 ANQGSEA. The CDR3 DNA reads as TGCAGCGTTGACGGAGGCACTGAAGCTTTCTTT. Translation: CSVDGGTEAFF.

The CDR3 is CASSVGGPRGYTF. The DNA for the CDR3 is TGTGCCAGCAGCGTAGGGGGCCCCAGGGGCTACACCTTC. The V gene is TRBV9, the J gene TRBJ1-2, with a tentative D call TRBD1 (5 bases). With 0 bases removed from V and 8 bases from J, the gap between germline ends came to 11 bases. The CDR3 covers 13 residues. Germline V CDR1 and CDR2: SGDLS, YYNGEE.

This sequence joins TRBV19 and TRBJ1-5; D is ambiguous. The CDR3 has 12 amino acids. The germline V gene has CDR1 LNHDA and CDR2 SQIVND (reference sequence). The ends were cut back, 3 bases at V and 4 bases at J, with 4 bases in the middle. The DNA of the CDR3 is TGTGCCAGTAGTATGGCGAATCAGCCCCAGCATTTT. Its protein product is CASSMANQPQHF.

The DNA of the CDR3 is TGTGCCAGCAGCATAAGTTGGGGCTACGAGCAGTACTTC. As protein: CASSISWGYEQYF. The chain uses TRBV27 and TRBJ2-7; D ambiguous. CDR3 length equals 13 residues. V lost 6 bases and J 3 bases, leaving 12 bases between the germline ends. Germline CDR1 reads MNHEY; CDR2 reads SMNVEV (reference sequence).

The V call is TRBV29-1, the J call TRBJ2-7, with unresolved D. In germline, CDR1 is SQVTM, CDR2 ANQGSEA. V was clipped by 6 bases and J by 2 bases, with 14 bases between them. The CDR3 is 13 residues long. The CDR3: CSVQGYSAYEQYF. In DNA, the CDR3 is TGCAGCGTCCAAGGCTACTCGGCCTACGAGCAGTACTTC.